The 20 T cell receptor beta chains listed next were all sequenced from one sample in a study of T-cell reconstitution after alpha-beta-depleted transplantation in children. Unique molecular identifiers were incorporated into the prepared TCRbeta library. TCRdb recomputed calls from the PCR reads with MiXCR, one row per CDR3 protein. The table has about 120,000 distinct CDR3 sequences, 23% seen once. The sample here was PBMCs, mostly from graft donor cells, taken 180 days after TCRalphabeta/CD19-depleted stem cell transplant. The receptors shown here come from a male patient between 2 and 10 years old who had a stem cell transplant for chronic granulomatous disease, so the T cells may come from the graft donor.

The CDR3 DNA follows: TGCGCCAGCAGCCGCCAGGGACTAGCTTCGGGTGAGCAGTTCTTC. Encoded protein: CASSRQGLASGEQFF. The chain couples TRBV4-3 to TRBJ2-1; 9 nucleotides agree with TRBD2. Looked up from germline, CDR1 is LGHNA and CDR2 is YSLEER. The CDR3 spans 15 residues. Trimming removed 4 bases from V and 9 bases from J; junction bases left unmatched: 10.

The table lists this clonotype with many counts. The chain joins TRBV20-1 to TRBJ2-3, with D uncertain. Between the trimmed V and J ends, which lost 6 bases and 0 bases, there was a span of 13 bases. The CDR3 covers 14 residues. The germline V gene encodes CDR1 DFQATT and CDR2 SNEGSKA (reference sequence). CDR3 protein: CSAGWPSSTDTQYF. CDR3 in DNA: TGCAGTGCGGGATGGCCTTCTAGCACAGATACGCAGTATTTT.

This clonotype was seen many times. The chain carries TRBV5-1 and TRBJ2-1; the match to TRBD2 covers 10 bases. The V segment lost 1 base and the J segment 7 bases; nucleotides outside the gene matches: 8. The length of the CDR3 is 16 residues. CDR1 is SGHRS and CDR2 is YFSETQ in the germline V gene. In nucleotides, the CDR3 is TGCGCCAGCAGCTTGCGGCCTAGCGGGAGCGGTAATGAGCAGTTCTTC. Amino acid sequence: CASSLRPSGSGNEQFF.

This clonotype was seen a handful of times. The genes are TRBV2 and TRBJ2-5; perhaps TRBD1 as D (6 bases). The germline CDR1 and CDR2 sequences are SNHLY and FYNNEI. The CDR3 runs 14 residues. Trimming removed 6 bases at V and 2 bases at J, with 13 bases between. CDR3 residues: CASRNRQEQETQYF. CDR3 coding DNA: TGTGCCAGCAGGAATAGACAGGAGCAAGAGACCCAGTACTTC.

Only one count was recorded for this clonotype. The V call is TRBV5-1, the J call TRBJ2-5, with D tentatively TRBD1 (6 bases). The CDR3 is 14 residues long. Germline CDR1 is SGHRS and CDR2 is YFSETQ. The V end lost 5 bases, the J end lost 1 base, and 12 bases lay between the germline ends. DNA of the CDR3: TGCGCCAGCAGACCAAACAGGGTCCAAGAGACCCAGTACTTC. Residues: CASRPNRVQETQYF.

In its sample, this clonotype was seen a few times. The gene calls are TRBV12-3 or TRBV12-4 and TRBJ2-3; D is unresolved. The V gene lost 1 base and the J gene lost 3 bases, with 8 bases spanning the gap. CDR3 size: 14 residues. The CDR3 region is CASSLEVGTDTQYF. CDR3 in DNA: TGTGCCAGCAGTTTAGAGGTTGGGACAGATACGCAGTATTTT.

This clonotype was found many times. The chain carries TRBV5-1 and TRBJ2-1, with D perhaps TRBD1 or TRBD2 (5 bases each). The CDR3 sequence is 15 residues long. With 0 bases removed from V and 9 bases from J, the gap between germline ends came to 16 bases. Germline CDR1 SGHRS, CDR2 YFSETQ. CDR3 nucleotides: TGCGCCAGCAGCTTGGCCGGTCAGGAGAGGGGTGAGCAGTTCTTC. It codes for CASSLAGQERGEQFF.

Ten or more counts support this clonotype. The chain joins TRBV20-1 to TRBJ2-1; D might be TRBD1 or TRBD2, each matching 5 bases. The CDR3 contains 16 residues. V was shortened by 5 bases and J by 9 bases, with 26 bases between the two germline ends. Germline V gene data show CDR1 as DFQATT and CDR2 as SNEGSKA (reference sequence). The CDR3 reads CSAAKSRDPRVSEQFF. The CDR3 nucleotides are TGCAGTGCTGCAAAGAGCCGGGACCCGCGTGTCAGTGAGCAGTTCTTC.

This clonotype has only one observation. This chain links TRBV11-2 with TRBJ2-5; D unclear. This CDR3 region has 19 residues. V lost 5 bases and J 2 bases, leaving 27 bases between the germline ends. Germline V gene lookup returns CDR1 SGHAT and CDR2 FQNNGV. CDR3 residues: CASSPSDQLVFSPQETQYF. In nucleotides, the CDR3 is TGTGCCAGCAGCCCCTCGGACCAGTTGGTTTTTTCTCCACAAGAGACCCAGTACTTC.

The rearrangement uses TRBV4-3 and TRBJ2-1; D gene unclear. There are 12 residues in the CDR3. Per germline, CDR1 LGHNA and CDR2 YSLEER. V shed 0 bases and J shed 9 bases, with 6 bases lying between them. The CDR3 DNA reads as TGCGCCAGCAGCCAAGATTTGGCTGAGCAGTTCTTC. Protein product: CASSQDLAEQFF.

This clonotype was recorded a few times. The chain carries TRBV29-1 and TRBJ2-1, with a possible D match to TRBD1 (5 bases). Germline V gene sequence: CDR1 SQVTM, CDR2 ANQGSEA. Trimming cost V 7 bases and J 15 bases, with 19 bases left between them. This CDR3 region has 11 residues. In nucleotides, the CDR3 is TGCAGCGAGGGTCAGGGCGGCATCCTGTTCTTC. Protein sequence: CSEGQGGILFF.

This clonotype came up many times. The rearrangement uses TRBV4-3 and TRBJ2-7; no reliable D call. V lost 1 base, J lost 6 bases, and 13 bases lay in between. Germline CDR1 reads LGHNA; CDR2 reads YSLEER. The CDR3 has 14 residues. The CDR3, as DNA: TGCGCCAGCAGCCAAGGGGTCGCTTGGTCCGAGCAGTACTTC. Translated, it gives CASSQGVAWSEQYF.

This clonotype was observed a few times. The rearrangement joins TRBV10-1 to TRBJ2-5; D is undetermined. Germline-derived CDR1 and CDR2 are WNHNN and SYGVQD (reference sequence). The CDR3 extends over 14 amino acids. Trimming removed 7 bases at V and 1 base at J, with 13 bases between. CDR3 coding DNA: TGCGCCAGCAAAATAGTCAGTTCCCAAGAGACCCAGTACTTC. It encodes CASKIVSSQETQYF.

The chain recombines TRBV25-1 with TRBJ2-2, with 9 bases aligning to TRBD2. The ends lost 3 bases at V and 7 bases at J; junction bases unmatched: 9. The germline V gene encodes CDR1 MGHDK and CDR2 SYGVNS. The CDR3 has 16 amino acids. The CDR3 DNA reads as TGTGCCAGCAGTGATTCTCTAGCGGGACGAAACGGGGAGCTGTTTTTT. Translating gives CASSDSLAGRNGELFF.

The chain joins TRBV15 to TRBJ2-3; tentatively, D is TRBD1 (5 bases). V was clipped by 7 bases and J by 0 bases, with 11 bases between them. Looked up from germline, CDR1 is LNHNV and CDR2 is YYDKDF (reference sequence). The CDR3 loop spans 14 amino acids. CDR3 nucleotides: TGTGCCACCACGGCCAGGGCCAGCACAGATACGCAGTATTTT. Its translation is CATTARASTDTQYF. The full variable domain, its missing parts supplied by reference TRBV15 and TRBJ2-3, is DAMVIQNPRYQVTQFGKPVTLSCSQTLNHNVMYWYQQKSSQAPKLLFHYYDKDFNNEADTPDNFQSRRPNTSFCFLDIRSPGLGDTAMYLCATTARASTDTQYFGPGTRLTVL.

This clonotype was seen repeatedly, ten times or more. This sequence joins TRBV12-3 or TRBV12-4 and TRBJ2-5; D gene ambiguous. The CDR3 contains 12 residues. Between the trimmed V and J ends, which lost 3 bases and 5 bases, there was a span of 7 bases. CDR3 in amino acids: CASSLALETQYF. CDR3 in DNA: TGTGCCAGCAGTTTGGCCTTGGAGACCCAGTACTTC.

This clonotype was observed at least ten times. This sequence joins TRBV20-1 and TRBJ2-4; 9 bases agree with TRBD1. The CDR3 has 13 residues. The trim removed 6 bases at V and 6 bases at J, leaving 6 bases unmatched. In germline, CDR1 is DFQATT, CDR2 SNEGSKA (reference sequence). CDR3 nucleotide sequence: TGCAGTGCCCCTCGACAGGGGGGAAACATTCAGTACTTC. Translation gives CSAPRQGGNIQYF.

This clonotype was detected many times. The chain combines TRBV20-1 with TRBJ2-1, with 7 bases identical to TRBD2. The V gene end was trimmed by 1 base and the J gene end by 10 bases; junction bases not matched to a gene: 13. Germline CDR1 reads DFQATT; CDR2 reads SNEGSKA (reference sequence). The CDR3 sequence is 15 residues long. In DNA, the CDR3 is TGCAGTGCTAGAGGTCGGGGAGGGGATTACGGGGAGCAGTTCTTC. It is translated as CSARGRGGDYGEQFF.

This clonotype came up many times. The V gene is TRBV20-1, the J gene TRBJ2-1; 10 bases are shared with TRBD2. Germline CDR1 is DFQATT and CDR2 is SNEGSKA (reference sequence). J gave up 7 bases and V 0 bases, and 6 bases lay outside the gene matches. This CDR3 spans 15 amino acids. In nucleotides, the CDR3 is TGCAGTGCTAGAGATCTCGGACTAGCGGTAAATGAGCAGTTCTTC. It yields the protein CSARDLGLAVNEQFF.

This clonotype was seen more than once but under ten times. The rearrangement links TRBV5-5 to TRBJ2-5, with TRBD2 matching over 10 bases. V lost 3 bases to trimming and J lost 1 base; unmatched junction nucleotides: 3. This CDR3 comprises 15 residues. Germline CDR1 is SGHKS and CDR2 is YYEKEE (reference sequence). The CDR3 DNA sequence: TGTGCCAGCAGCTCGGGACTAGCGCCCCAAGAGACCCAGTACTTC. This translates into CASSSGLAPQETQYF. Using reference TRBV5-5 and TRBJ2-5 for the parts outside the CDR3, the full variable domain is DAGVTQSPTHLIKTRGQQVTLRCSPISGHKSVSWYQQVLGQGPQFIFQYYEKEERGRGNFPDRFSARQFPNYSSELNVNALLLGDSALYLCASSSGLAPQETQYFGPGTRLLVL.